Included here is one TCR beta chain sequence, with context. Its antigen is undetermined. Every bit of the isolated RNA underwent reverse transcription, so sequencing read expressed TCRB transcripts. TCRdb's table, derived via immunoSEQ multiplex PCR, lists solely in-frame clones and lacks some. The repertoire has 250,000 to 350,000 clones, over 12% of them found once; the top ten carry 0.015% to 0.019%. CDR3 size: 13 residues. The germline V gene encodes CDR1 MDHEN and CDR2 SYDVKM. J lost 0 bases, V lost 9 bases, and 4 bases had no gene match. This record comes from a study of beta chain features in type 1 diabetes. Study-level results: Insertions at VDJ junctions were less frequent in type 1 diabetes patients. These patients also deleted more nucleotides at the same junctions. PCR may have favored shorter templates equally in patients and controls. Shorter TCRB CDR3s, moderately but significantly so, were found in Type 1 diabetes patients in all four CD4+ subsets.

This chain links TRBV28 with TRBJ1-2; TRBD1 agrees at 7 bases. The receptor's source is a man aged 18 to 29 with type 1 diabetes. Source material: naive CD4+ T cells from blood. The CDR3 coding sequence is TGTGCCAGTCAGACAGGGTCTAACTATGGCTACACCTTC. Protein sequence: CASQTGSNYGYTF.